This T cell receptor beta chain appears in the sequencing data of a study of blood T cells in healthy people across ages (dated by TCRdb to 2014 to 2015). Broadly, across the study: In model experiments, roughly one uniquely barcoded TCR beta cDNA molecule per two T cells was captured by template switching. Donors were grouped into four age groups: young (average roughly 15 years), middle-aged (approximately 41), aged (around 66) and long-lived (approximately 81). Using the same blood draw, the study looked at two additional independent replicas of 1 million unique cDNA reads for two donors, one aged 18 to 30 and the other aged 80 or older. To track age-related changes in TCR beta repertoire diversity, the study relied on deep sequencing normalized with unique cDNA molecular identifiers. To avoid experimental bias, donors of different ages were distributed randomly across sequencing lanes.

Per the germline V gene (reference sequence), DFQATT is the CDR1 and SNEGSKA is the CDR2. The CDR3, from cysteine to phenylalanine, totals 16 residues. Of the read, only the CDR3 DNA is kept; its 48 bases are in frame from base 1. V is reduced by 0 bases and J by 5 bases, leaving a spacing of 19 bases between them. Note on this clonotype: This clone's antigen is unknown. No much larger clone is present one base from it, and per-base qualities are unavailable.

What the research found in general, with its limitations: Compared with the aged group, the long-lived group had more naive CD4+ T cells, fewer expanded clones and increased TCR diversity, a pattern suggesting age selection. Total diversity estimates from one million sequenced T cells were considered lower bounds and underestimates. Conclusive comparison of naive and antigen-experienced compartments was prevented by the profiling of bulk unsorted PBMCs. There was a strong correlation between observed TCR beta diversity and the percentage of naive T cells measured by flow cytometry. Donor CMV infection status was unknown, potentially confounding age-related changes in expanded clonotypes. As age increased, observed TCR beta diversity per million T cells dropped in a roughly linear way, and a significant reduction was already evident by age about 40.

Library construction relied on 5' RACE. Sequencing was carried out with an Illumina HiSeq 2500. A second PCR of 7 to 11 cycles was performed with a sample-barcoded 5' primer and a J-beta primer mix. A template-switch 5' adaptor carrying 12 random nucleotides introduced a unique molecular identifier onto each TCR beta cDNA molecule. Each sample yielded at least 2.5 million CDR3-containing paired-end reads. First-strand cDNA was synthesized from all RNA with the Mint cDNA synthesis kit, primed by a TRBC-specific oligonucleotide. All cDNA was treated with uracil-DNA glycosylase and then went through a first 18-cycle PCR with the universal primers M1SS and BC2_uni_R. As for the authors' bioinformatics: For normalization, 1 million high-quality reads, each with a distinct molecular identifier, were randomly selected from each sample. Instead of being binned into consensus sequences, reads that shared molecular identifiers were thrown out. MiTCR, run with a Q25 quality threshold and the strictest error-elimination algorithm, handled CDR3 identification, clonotype clustering and error correction. A nonparametric unseen species model with Euler transformation was used to estimate a lower bound on total TCR beta diversity. The public reads were run again by TCRdb, first through fastp at Q25 and then through MiXCR, and only productive beta chains were kept. Rows with one shared CDR3 protein collapse into an entry with the most common genes and DNA. TCRdb's processing, not the authors' own work, is the source of the V and J calls. This sample is represented by 550,000 to 750,000 distinct CDR3 sequences; over 20% of them were singletons. Together, the top ten hold approximately 3.7% of the sample.

Systemically healthy Caucasian individuals from Russia, approximately 39 in total and aged about 6 to 95 years, were included as donors. Each donor gave approximately 9.3 milliliters of peripheral blood, collected into EDTA-treated Vacutainer tubes. Ficoll-Paque density-gradient centrifugation was used to isolate PBMCs, with at least 7 million obtained per sample. Trizol reagent was used to extract total RNA from PBMCs, with at least 5 micrograms per sample. For every donor, flow cytometry on a PBMC aliquot measured the percentage of naive CD45RAhigh/CD27high T cells. The chain links TRBV20-1 with TRBJ2-5, with TRBD2 perhaps the D gene, on 6 matching bases. Sequences were obtained from blood. This TCR came from a man aged 70-80 years in good health. The sequenced DNA: TGCAGTGCTAGAGATGGAGGGGCAGGCGGATGGGAGACCCAGTACTTC. It encodes CSARDGGAGGWETQYF.